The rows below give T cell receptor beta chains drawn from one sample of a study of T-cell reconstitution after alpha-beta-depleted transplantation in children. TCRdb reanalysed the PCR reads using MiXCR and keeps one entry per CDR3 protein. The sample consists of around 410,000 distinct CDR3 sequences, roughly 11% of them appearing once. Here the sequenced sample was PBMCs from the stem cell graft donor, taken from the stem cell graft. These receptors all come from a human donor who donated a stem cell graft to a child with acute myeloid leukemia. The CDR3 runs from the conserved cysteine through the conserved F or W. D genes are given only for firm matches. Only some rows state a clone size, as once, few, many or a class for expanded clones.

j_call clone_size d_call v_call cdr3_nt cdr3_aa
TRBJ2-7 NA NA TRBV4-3 TGCGCCAGCAGCCAAGATCGTCTAGACGAGCAGTACTTC CASSQDRLDEQYF
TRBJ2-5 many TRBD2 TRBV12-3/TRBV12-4 TGTGCCAGCAGTTACGGGGGGGAGACCCAGTACTTC CASSYGGETQYF
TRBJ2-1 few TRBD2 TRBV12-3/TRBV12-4 TGTGCCAGCAGTAGACGGGGGGGCCGCGGAAATGAGCAGTTCTTC CASSRRGGRGNEQFF
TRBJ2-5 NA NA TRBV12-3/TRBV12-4 TGTGCCAGCAGCGGTACAGGGATCGAGACCCAGTACTTC CASSGTGIETQYF
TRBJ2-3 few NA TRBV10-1 TGCGCCAGCAGTGAATTGAAGGACAGCAAAACAGATACGCAGTATTTT CASSELKDSKTDTQYF
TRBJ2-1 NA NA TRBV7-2 TGTGCCAGCAGCTTAGGGCCCCTAGCCACCTCCTACAATGAGCAGTTCTTC CASSLGPLATSYNEQFF
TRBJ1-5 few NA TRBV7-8 TGTGCCAGCACCAGACAGGCCGGCAATCAGCCCCAGCATTTT CASTRQAGNQPQHF
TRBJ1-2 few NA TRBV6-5 TGTGCCAGCAGGGGGGTTTGGGGCTACACCTTC CASRGVWGYTF
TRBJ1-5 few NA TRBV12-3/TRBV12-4 TGTGCCAGCAGTTTGGGTTCCCGGCAGCCCCAGCATTTT CASSLGSRQPQHF
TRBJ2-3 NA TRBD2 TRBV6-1 TGTGCCAGCAGCGCCCTTGGAGCGGGGCCCACAGATACGCAGTATTTT CASSALGAGPTDTQYF
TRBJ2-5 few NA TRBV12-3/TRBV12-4 TGTGCCAGCAGTATAGGGGGGGCATGGGAGACCCAGTACTTC CASSIGGAWETQYF
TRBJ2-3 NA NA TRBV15 TGTGCCACCAGCAGAGATCGGCGGGCCACAGATACGCAGTATTTT CATSRDRRATDTQYF
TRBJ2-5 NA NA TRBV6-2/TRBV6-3 TGTGCCAGCAGAGCAAGGGGCGCTTCAGAGACCCAGTACTTC CASRARGASETQYF
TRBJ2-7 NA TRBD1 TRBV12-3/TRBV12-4 TGTGCCAGCAGTCTGAGACAGGGCCACGAGCAGTACTTC CASSLRQGHEQYF
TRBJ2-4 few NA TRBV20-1 TGCAGTGCGCTGCAACCGGGGAACATTCAGTACTTC CSALQPGNIQYF
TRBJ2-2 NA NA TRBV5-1 TGCGCCAGCAGGATGGGAATGAACACCGGGGAGCTGTTTTTT CASRMGMNTGELFF
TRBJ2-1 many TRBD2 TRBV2 TGTGCCAGCAGTGTCGCGGGAGATGAGCAGTTCTTC CASSVAGDEQFF
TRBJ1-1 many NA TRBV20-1 TGCAGTGCTAGCCCTCCGGGGGGCGCAGGCCTTATGAACACTGAAGCTTTCTTT CSASPPGGAGLMNTEAFF
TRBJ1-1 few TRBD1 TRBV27 TGTGCCAGCAGTTTCGCCGGGACAGGGGACACTGAAGCTTTCTTT CASSFAGTGDTEAFF
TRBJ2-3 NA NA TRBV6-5 TGTGCCAGCAGCTACAGTGCTACTAGCACAGATACGCAGTATTTT CASSYSATSTDTQYF
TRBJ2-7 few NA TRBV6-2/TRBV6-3 TGTGCCAGCAGAAACGGACCGACCTACGAGCAGTACTTC CASRNGPTYEQYF
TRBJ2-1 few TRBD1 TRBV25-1 TGTGCCAGCAGTGGCCAGGGGGCGACGCATGAGCAGTTCTTC CASSGQGATHEQFF
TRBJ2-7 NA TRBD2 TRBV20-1 TGCAGTGCCCTTCCCCTAGCGGCAGTGAGCTCCTACGAGCAGTACTTC CSALPLAAVSSYEQYF
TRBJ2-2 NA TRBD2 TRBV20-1 TGCAGTGCTAGGGCTAGCGGGTGGAGGGCCGGGGAGCTGTTTTTT CSARASGWRAGELFF
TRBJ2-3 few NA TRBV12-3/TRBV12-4 TGTGCCAGCAGACTCGCTCCCAGGATCCGATTAACAGATACGCAGTATTTT CASRLAPRIRLTDTQYF
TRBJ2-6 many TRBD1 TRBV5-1 TGCGCCAGCAGCTTAAACAGGGGTAGTGGGGCCAACGTCCTGACTTTC CASSLNRGSGANVLTF
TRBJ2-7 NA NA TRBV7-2 TGTGCCAGCAGCTTACCCGTTGGAGGGCTGAGCTACGAGCAGTACTTC CASSLPVGGLSYEQYF
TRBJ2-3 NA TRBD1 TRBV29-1 TGCAGCGTTGAAGGGCTCCAACAGGGGTTCACAGATACGCAGTATTTT CSVEGLQQGFTDTQYF
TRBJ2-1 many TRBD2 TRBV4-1 TGCGCCAGCAGCCAAGTTAGGGGAGGGATAAGCTCCTACAATGAGCAGTTCTTC CASSQVRGGISSYNEQFF
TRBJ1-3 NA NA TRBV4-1 TGCGCCAGCAGCCAAGACGTGCCACAATCACTCTTTGGAAACACCATATATTTT CASSQDVPQSLFGNTIYF
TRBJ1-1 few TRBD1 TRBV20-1 TGCAGTGCTAACCGTCCCGGGACAGGGATGAACACTGAAGCTTTCTTT CSANRPGTGMNTEAFF
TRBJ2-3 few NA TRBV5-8 TGTGCCAGCAGTTTCCTGACGGGTTTTGATACGCAGTATTTT CASSFLTGFDTQYF
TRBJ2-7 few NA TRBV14 TGTGCCAGCAGCCAAGATTCGAGGCAGCTTACCTACGAGCAGTACTTC CASSQDSRQLTYEQYF
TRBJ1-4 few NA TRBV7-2 TGTGCCAGCAGCTTATCCTCAGCAACTAATGAAAAACTGTTTTTT CASSLSSATNEKLFF
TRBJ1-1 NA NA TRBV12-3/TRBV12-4 TGTGCCAGCAGTTTCCAGGGTCAGGACACTGAAGCTTTCTTT CASSFQGQDTEAFF
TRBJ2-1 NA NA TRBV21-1 TGTGCCAGCAGCAAAGGCCAAGACGTCAATCGGAAGTTCCCGATCTTC CASSKGQDVNRKFPIF
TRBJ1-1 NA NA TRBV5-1 TGCGCCAGCAGCGTAATGAGTTCCGCTGAAGCTTTCTTT CASSVMSSAEAFF
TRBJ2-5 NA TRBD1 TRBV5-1 TGCGCCAGCAGACGGGGGACAGGGTCAGAGACCCAGTACTTC CASRRGTGSETQYF
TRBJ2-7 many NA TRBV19 TGTGCCAGTAGTTCCCAGGGCGGCGAGCAGTACTTC CASSSQGGEQYF
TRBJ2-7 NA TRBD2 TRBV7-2 TGTGCCAGCAGCCGAACCCCCAGCGGGGGCATCTACGAGCAGTACTTC CASSRTPSGGIYEQYF
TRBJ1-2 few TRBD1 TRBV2 TGTGCCGGAACGACAGGGGACTATGGCTACACCTTC CAGTTGDYGYTF
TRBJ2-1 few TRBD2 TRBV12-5 TGTGCTAGTGGTTTCCTAGCGGGAGCTGGGAATGAGCAGTTCTTC CASGFLAGAGNEQFF
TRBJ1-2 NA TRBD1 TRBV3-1 TGTGCCAGCAGCCAAGATCTTCAGGGGGCCGCCTATGGCTACACCTTC CASSQDLQGAAYGYTF
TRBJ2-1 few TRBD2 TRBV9 TGTGCCAGCAGCGTAGGGGCGGGAGGGCCTCTGGATGAGCAGTTCTTC CASSVGAGGPLDEQFF
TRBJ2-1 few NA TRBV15 TGTGCCACCAGCAGAGCACTGGGGCCCCATGAGCAGTTCTTC CATSRALGPHEQFF
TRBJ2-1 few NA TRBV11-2 TGTGCCAGCAGCTTAGACCTTTGGGGGAGTGAGCAGTTCTTC CASSLDLWGSEQFF